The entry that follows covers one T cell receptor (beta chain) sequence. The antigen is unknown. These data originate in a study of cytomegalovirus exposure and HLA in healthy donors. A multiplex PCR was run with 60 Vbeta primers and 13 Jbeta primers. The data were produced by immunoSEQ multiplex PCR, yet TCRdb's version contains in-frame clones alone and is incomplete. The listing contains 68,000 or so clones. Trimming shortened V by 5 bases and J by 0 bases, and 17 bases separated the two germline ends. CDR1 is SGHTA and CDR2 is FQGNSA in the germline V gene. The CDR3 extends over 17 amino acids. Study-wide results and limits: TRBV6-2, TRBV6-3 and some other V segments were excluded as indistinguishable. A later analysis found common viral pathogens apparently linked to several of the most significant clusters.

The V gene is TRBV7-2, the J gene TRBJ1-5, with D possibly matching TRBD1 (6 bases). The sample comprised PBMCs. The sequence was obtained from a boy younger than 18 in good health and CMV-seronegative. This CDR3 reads CASSPKTGLSSNQPQHF. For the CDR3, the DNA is TGTGCCAGCAGCCCTAAAACAGGGTTGAGTAGCAATCAGCCCCAGCATTTT.